The following is a T cell receptor (beta chain) sequence with its context. Its matching antigen is unknown. This record belongs to a study of TIL therapy for anti-PD-1-resistant metastatic lung cancer. Study-wide background: A handful of tumors were EGFR-mutant and two were ALK-rearranged. Broader study findings: TIL cultures after expansion showed higher clonality and lower diversity than baseline tumor (median about 6% vs 30%). This highly selected cohort may not generalize to typical lung cancer patients. Many TIL product clones were absent from baseline tumor, suggesting clonal contraction.

The V end lost 2 bases, the J end lost 6 bases, and 10 bases lay between the germline ends. Germline CDR1 is MNHEY and CDR2 is SVGAGI. The CDR3 totals 13 residues. The libraries were made with immunoSEQ v3. The protocol was immunoSEQ multiplex PCR, while the TCRdb copy is restricted to in-frame clones and leaves out a portion. The sample lists 45,000 to 50,000 clones, 70% to 85% occurring once. Time point here: pre-treatment sample, taken before nivolumab and TIL therapy. Tumor tissue came from excised metastases, mostly pleural nodules or supraclavicular lymph nodes. This sequence was found in a person between 25 and 80 years old with non-small cell lung cancer. Sequenced material: tumor tissue, taken at baseline. This sequence joins TRBV6-5 and TRBJ1-1; D gene uncertain. The CDR3, as DNA: TGTGCCAGCAGTTACGGGAAAGCTTCTGAAGCTTTCTTT. Amino acid sequence: CASSYGKASEAFF.